One sample yielded the 29 T cell receptor beta chains listed below, sequenced in a study of blood T cell repertoires in COVID-19 (dated by TCRdb to 2018 to 2020). Library prep was done by the immunoSEQ multiplex PCR assay. TCRdb re-hosts the immuneACCESS table, in-frame sequences only. Its copies lack some clones; in the studies checked, an unresolved V gene accounts for under half of them, and the cause for the rest is not known. Present in this sample are approximately 74,000 clones, around three quarters of which were seen just once. The leading ten clones occupy approximately 16% of the sample. The sequenced sample consisted of peripheral blood. Receptors were obtained from a man in his sixties with acute or convalescent COVID-19.

The J gene is TRBJ2-3, the V gene TRBV6-4; perhaps TRBD1 as D (6 bases). CDR1 is MRHNA, CDR2 SNTAGT, per germline. V lost 3 bases, J lost 0 bases, and 13 bases lay in between. The CDR3 has 16 residues. The CDR3 DNA sequence: TGTGCCAGCAGTGATCCGGACAGAACTAGCACAGATACGCAGTATTTT. Translation gives CASSDPDRTSTDTQYF.

This clone was counted a single time. The chain has TRBV6-5 and TRBJ1-1, with D tentatively TRBD1 (5 bases). V lost 0 bases to trimming and J lost 2 bases, with 13 bases between them. Germline values: CDR1 MNHEY, CDR2 SVGAGI. This CDR3 is built from 16 residues. The CDR3 region has the DNA TGTGCCAGCAGTTACTCGTCAGGGCTATTTAACACTGAAGCTTTCTTT. Translating it yields CASSYSSGLFNTEAFF.

V is TRBV7-2 and J is TRBJ1-5, with D perhaps matching TRBD1 (5 bases). CDR3 length: 14 residues. From germline, CDR1 is SGHTA and CDR2 FQGNSA. Trimming left V 5 bases short and J 5 bases short, with 13 bases between. The chain's CDR3 is CASSQQGGDQPQHF. CDR3 nucleotide sequence: TGTGCCAGCAGCCAGCAGGGTGGCGATCAGCCCCAGCATTTT.

This clone came up once. This chain uses TRBV5-6 with TRBJ1-2; D might be TRBD1 (5 bases). Trimming removed 5 bases at V and 5 bases at J, with 13 bases between. The CDR3 spans 13 residues. Germline V lookup: CDR1 SGHDT, CDR2 YYEEEE. CDR3 sequence: CASRLGQIYGYTF. The CDR3 DNA is TGTGCCAGCAGACTGGGGCAAATTTATGGCTACACCTTC.

This clone was observed a handful of times. The chain has TRBV5-1 and TRBJ1-3, with D perhaps TRBD1 (5 bases). Germline V gene lookup returns CDR1 SGHRS and CDR2 YFSETQ. The germline V and J ends were trimmed by 4 bases and 2 bases, with 31 bases remaining between them. The CDR3 runs 21 residues. The DNA for the CDR3 is TGCGCCAGCAGCCCCGAACAAAGACAGAATCCTCCCTCGAGCCCTGGAAACACCATATATTTT. Translating it yields CASSPEQRQNPPSSPGNTIYF.

The chain joins TRBV6-5 to TRBJ1-6, with unresolved D. The CDR3 spans 15 residues. Germline V lookup: CDR1 MNHEY, CDR2 SVGAGI. Trimming removed 2 bases at V and 3 bases at J, with 8 bases between. CDR3 protein: CASSYDGDYNSPLHF. The DNA of the CDR3 is TGTGCCAGCAGTTACGACGGGGACTATAATTCACCCCTCCACTTT.

J is TRBJ1-2 and V is TRBV4-2, with 9 bases that match TRBD1. Germline trimming cut 4 bases from V and 4 bases from J; bases unmatched to any gene: 4. Germline CDR1 LGHNA, CDR2 YNFKEQ. The CDR3 has 14 residues. The CDR3 is CASSRQTGGYGYTF. The CDR3 DNA reads as TGTGCCAGCAGCCGCCAGACAGGGGGCTATGGCTACACCTTC.

This chain connects TRBV7-2 to TRBJ1-6, with a weak D call TRBD1 (6 bases). The germline CDR1 and CDR2 sequences are SGHTA and FQGNSA. The V and J ends lost 3 bases and 8 bases respectively, with 8 bases between them. This CDR3 is 13 amino acids long. The CDR3 nucleotides are TGTGCCAGCAGCTTCCGACAGGATTCACCCCTCCACTTT. Residues: CASSFRQDSPLHF.

This clone has only a few counts. The V call is TRBV5-6, the J call TRBJ1-2; D unclear. The CDR3 loop spans 14 amino acids. Trimming removed 2 bases at V and 4 bases at J, with 12 bases between. Germline lookup yields CDR1 SGHDT and CDR2 YYEEEE. The CDR3 loop reads CASSLMGEVYGYTF. The CDR3 DNA follows: TGTGCCAGCAGCTTAATGGGAGAGGTCTATGGCTACACCTTC.

This clone was counted only a few times. The V call is TRBV6-5, the J call TRBJ1-1, with D maybe TRBD1 (6 bases). The germline V gene has CDR1 MNHEY and CDR2 SVGAGI. Trimming took 8 bases from V and 5 from J, leaving 18 bases between them. The CDR3 extends over 14 amino acids. CDR3 nucleotides: TGTGCCAGCGGATTACCTGGGACATCTACTGAAGCTTTCTTT. Translated: CASGLPGTSTEAFF.

The genes are TRBV2 and TRBJ2-1; the D is unclear. Trimming pared 6 bases from V and 1 base from J, leaving 13 bases between. The CDR3 length is 15 residues. The germline CDR1 and CDR2 sequences are SNHLY and FYNNEI. This chain's CDR3 is CASRNLVGSYNEQFF. The CDR3 DNA follows: TGTGCCAGCAGGAACCTAGTTGGATCCTACAATGAGCAGTTCTTC.

The V call is TRBV6-2 or TRBV6-3, the J call TRBJ1-1; D remains unclear. CDR1 and CDR2 from the germline V gene are MNHEY and SVGEGT. This CDR3 has 15 amino acids. V lost 5 bases and J 1 base, leaving 14 bases between the germline ends. As DNA, the CDR3 is TGTGCCAGCAGTACCTTTCAATCGGGGAACACTGAAGCTTTCTTT. Translating gives CASSTFQSGNTEAFF.

The rearrangement links TRBV19 to TRBJ1-6, with 8 positions matching TRBD1. The CDR3 runs 16 residues. Germline V gives CDR1 LNHDA, CDR2 SQIVND (reference sequence). V dropped 3 bases and J dropped 13; count of bases not matched to a gene: 14. CDR3 coding DNA: TGTGCCAGTAGTATCCGACAGGGGCCCATTCTTCAGCCCCTCCACTTT. This sequence encodes CASSIRQGPILQPLHF.

The V call is TRBV6-5, the J call TRBJ2-5; 12 bases align to TRBD1. Germline V gene lookup returns CDR1 MNHEY and CDR2 SVGAGI. V shed 6 bases and J 5 bases; nucleotides not matched to a gene: 7. CDR3 length: 15 amino acids. CDR3 protein: CASSPGQGAGETQYF. The CDR3 nucleotides are TGTGCCAGCAGCCCGGGACAGGGGGCAGGGGAGACCCAGTACTTC.

This clone was seen more than once but under ten times. V is TRBV9 and J is TRBJ1-2; D may be TRBD1 (6 bases). V lost 1 base and J 0 bases, leaving 10 bases between the germline ends. The CDR3 loop spans 15 amino acids. Germline CDR1 and CDR2: SGDLS and YYNGEE. CDR3 DNA sequence: TGTGCCAGCAGCGTATCAACAGGGACTAACTATGGCTACACCTTC. Encoded protein: CASSVSTGTNYGYTF.

The V call is TRBV10-3, the J call TRBJ1-5; tentatively, D is TRBD1 (5 bases). This CDR3 is 13 amino acids long. Trimming cost V 3 bases and J 4 bases, with 7 bases left between them. In germline, CDR1 is ENHRY, CDR2 SYGVKD. In DNA form, the CDR3 reads TGTGCCATCAGTGACAGGGTAAATCAGCCCCAGCATTTT. Residues: CAISDRVNQPQHF.

This clone was seen only a few times. The CDR3 coding sequence is TGTGCCACCAGTGATCCGGCGGGGACAGGAACTAATGAAAAACTGTTTTTT. Encoded protein: CATSDPAGTGTNEKLFF. The V gene is TRBV24-1, the J gene TRBJ1-4, with 8 nucleotides matching TRBD1. From germline, CDR1 is KGHDR and CDR2 SFDVKD. This CDR3 has 17 amino acids. V dropped 3 bases and J dropped 1; count of bases not matched to a gene: 6.

The V call is TRBV2, the J call TRBJ1-3, with D maybe TRBD1 (6 bases). V was pared by 2 bases and J by 4 bases, with 12 bases between. The CDR3 has 15 residues. Germline V gene data show CDR1 as SNHLY and CDR2 as FYNNEI. The CDR3 nucleotides are TGTGCCAGCAGTGAATGGGGCACAGGGGGAAACACCATATATTTT. Its translation: CASSEWGTGGNTIYF. Supplemented by reference TRBV2 and TRBJ1-3, the full variable domain reads EPEVTQTPSHQVTQMGQEVILRCVPISNHLYFYWYRQILGQKVEFLVSFYNNEISEKSEIFDDQFSVERPDGSNFTLKIRSTKLEDSAMYFCASSEWGTGGNTIYFGEGSWLTVV.

This rearrangement joins TRBV5-4 to TRBJ1-1; weak D call: TRBD1 (6 bases). Germline CDR1 reads SGHNT; CDR2 reads YYREEE (reference sequence). This CDR3 has 16 residues. The germline V and J ends were trimmed by 4 bases and 3 bases, with 19 bases remaining between them. The chain's CDR3 is CASSPVGGAWDTEAFF. The CDR3 DNA is TGTGCCAGCAGCCCGGTGGGGGGGGCGTGGGACACTGAAGCTTTCTTT. Filled out from reference TRBV5-4 and TRBJ1-1, the complete variable domain reads ETGVTQSPTHLIKTRGQQVTLRCSSQSGHNTVSWYQQALGQGPQFIFQYYREEENGRGNFPPRFSGLQFPNYSSELNVNALELDDSALYLCASSPVGGAWDTEAFFGQGTRLTVV.

V and J are TRBV6-5 and TRBJ1-2; 8 bases match TRBD1. Germline assignment: CDR1 MNHEY and CDR2 SVGAGI. Losses at the gene ends were 6 bases for V and 6 bases for J; bases not matched to a gene: 6. The CDR3 runs 13 residues. DNA of the CDR3: TGTGCCAGCAGGTGGACAGGGAGAAATGGCTACACCTTC. It specifies CASRWTGRNGYTF.

The chain has TRBV2 and TRBJ1-6; D is perhaps TRBD1 (6 bases). The V end lost 6 bases, the J end lost 5 bases, and 11 bases lay between the germline ends. The CDR3 extends over 14 amino acids. Germline CDR1 is SNHLY and CDR2 is FYNNEI. CDR3 amino acids: CASRQGWDNSPLHF. CDR3 sequence (DNA): TGTGCCAGCAGACAGGGTTGGGATAATTCACCCCTCCACTTT.

This clone has more than one count but fewer than ten. The chain has TRBV25-1 and TRBJ1-5; a possible D gene is TRBD1 (5 bases). Deletions cut 7 bases from V and 2 bases from J, with 9 bases between. The CDR3 totals 13 residues. Germline V lookup: CDR1 MGHDK, CDR2 SYGVNS. This CDR3 reads CASMGLGNQPQHF. The CDR3 DNA reads as TGTGCCAGCATGGGACTGGGCAATCAGCCCCAGCATTTT.

The chain recombines TRBV5-4 with TRBJ2-2; D may be TRBD1 (5 bases). The length of the CDR3 is 15 residues. V gave up 4 bases and J gave up 1 base, with 11 bases separating them. CDR1 is SGHNT and CDR2 is YYREEE in the germline V gene (reference sequence). CDR3 DNA: TGTGCCAGCAGCCCGAGACAGCTGAACACCGGGGAGCTGTTTTTT. This sequence encodes CASSPRQLNTGELFF. The full variable domain, completed using reference TRBV5-4 and TRBJ2-2, is ETGVTQSPTHLIKTRGQQVTLRCSSQSGHNTVSWYQQALGQGPQFIFQYYREEENGRGNFPPRFSGLQFPNYSSELNVNALELDDSALYLCASSPRQLNTGELFFGEGSRLTVL.

J is TRBJ2-7 and V is TRBV4-3; the match to TRBD1 covers 7 bases. CDR3 size: 16 residues. V trimming: 2 bases; J trimming: 3 bases; junction bases outside the gene matches: 10. Germline V lookup: CDR1 LGHNA, CDR2 YSLEER. CDR3 nucleotides: TGCGCCAGCAGCCAACTAGCCGGGACAGATAACTACGAGCAGTACTTC. This sequence encodes CASSQLAGTDNYEQYF.

This clone was seen a few times. The chain couples TRBV6-5 to TRBJ1-2; TRBD1 matches at 8 bases. The CDR3 is made up of 13 amino acids. The V gene end was trimmed by 6 bases and the J gene end by 4 bases; junction bases not matched to a gene: 4. Per germline, CDR1 MNHEY and CDR2 SVGAGI. CDR3 coding DNA: TGTGCCAGCAGATCACAGGGGGTCTATGGCTACACCTTC. It translates to CASRSQGVYGYTF.

The chain uses TRBV12-3 or TRBV12-4 and TRBJ1-3; D is unresolved. V lost 3 bases to trimming and J lost 6 bases, with 6 bases between them. This CDR3 has 12 residues. DNA for the CDR3: TGTGCCAGCAGTTTCCTACTAAACACCATATATTTT. Its protein product is CASSFLLNTIYF.

This clone was found once. The rearrangement joins TRBV5-6 to TRBJ1-2; D is unresolved. The CDR3 is 12 residues long. CDR1 is SGHDT and CDR2 is YYEEEE in the germline V gene. The V end lost 4 bases, the J end lost 4 bases, and 8 bases lay between the germline ends. The CDR3 protein is CASSLQLYGYTF. CDR3 nucleotide sequence: TGTGCCAGCAGCCTCCAACTCTATGGCTACACCTTC.

The chain couples TRBV6-2 or TRBV6-3 to TRBJ2-2; TRBD2 might be the D (5 bases). V was shortened by 3 bases and J by 7 bases, with 9 bases between the two germline ends. The CDR3 consists of 13 residues. Germline values: CDR1 MNHEY, CDR2 SVGEGT. In DNA form, the CDR3 reads TGTGCCAGCAGTTATGGGAGCGGCGGGGAGCTGTTTTTT. Amino acids: CASSYGSGGELFF.

The chain couples TRBV7-2 to TRBJ1-1, with a possible D match to TRBD1 (6 bases). Trimming cost V 1 base and J 6 bases, with 15 bases left between them. Germline values: CDR1 SGHTA, CDR2 FQGNSA. The CDR3 runs to 15 residues. The CDR3 coding sequence is TGTGCCAGCAGCTTAGTATTCGGCAGGGGCGCTGAAGCTTTCTTT. Its protein is CASSLVFGRGAEAFF.